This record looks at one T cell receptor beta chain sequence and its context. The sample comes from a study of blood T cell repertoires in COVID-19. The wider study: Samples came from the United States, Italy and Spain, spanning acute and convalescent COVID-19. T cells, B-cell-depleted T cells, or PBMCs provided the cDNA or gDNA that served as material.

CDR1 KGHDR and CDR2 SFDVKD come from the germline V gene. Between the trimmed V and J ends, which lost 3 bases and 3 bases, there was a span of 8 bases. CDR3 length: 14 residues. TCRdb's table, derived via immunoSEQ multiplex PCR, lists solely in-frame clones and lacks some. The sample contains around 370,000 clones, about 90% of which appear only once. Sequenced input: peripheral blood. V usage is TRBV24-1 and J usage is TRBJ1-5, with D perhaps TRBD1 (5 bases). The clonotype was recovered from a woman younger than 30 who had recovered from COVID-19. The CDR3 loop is CATSDAGYNQPQHF. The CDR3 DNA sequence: TGTGCCACCAGTGATGCAGGGTACAATCAGCCCCAGCATTTT.